Presented here are 30 T cell receptor beta chains from one specimen sequenced in a study of CD8 T cells in Susac syndrome. Reverse transcription of roughly 0.5 to 1 ug RNA was performed with random hexamers. Each CDR3 protein gets one entry after TCRdb re-called the immunoSEQ multiplex PCR reads with MiXCR. Of 90,000 or so distinct CDR3 sequences detected, 80% to 95% appear once; the ten largest clones hold roughly 0.32%. The specimen sequenced was CD8+ T cells from PBMCs. The receptors come from a human donor in good health.

This clonotype has more than one count but fewer than ten. The chain employs TRBV20-1 and TRBJ2-7, with 8 bases matching TRBD1. The CDR3 has 15 amino acids. Germline CDR1 DFQATT, CDR2 SNEGSKA (reference sequence). Trimming took 0 bases from V and 0 from J; bases not matched to a gene: 4. The DNA for the CDR3 is TGCAGTGCTAGAGATCGGCAGGGGGCCTCCTACGAGCAGTACTTC. Translated: CSARDRQGASYEQYF.

V gene TRBV6-5 combines with J gene TRBJ2-7; possible D gene TRBD2, 5 bases. CDR3 length equals 13 residues. V lost 11 bases to trimming and J lost 4 bases, with 18 bases between them. Germline CDR1 MNHEY, CDR2 SVGAGI. In DNA form, the CDR3 reads TGTGCCTGCGAATTAGCGACCGTATACGAGCAGTACTTC. This gives the protein CACELATVYEQYF.

This clonotype came up a few times. J is TRBJ2-7 and V is TRBV7-6; D is unresolved. The CDR3 covers 14 residues. The V gene lost 1 base and the J gene lost 2 bases, with 9 bases spanning the gap. Germline CDR1 reads SGHVS; CDR2 reads FNYEAQ. CDR3 amino acids: CASSLESSAYEQYF. The CDR3 DNA is TGTGCCAGCAGCTTAGAAAGTTCGGCCTACGAGCAGTACTTC.

This chain uses TRBV14 with TRBJ1-1; tentative D call: TRBD1 (5 bases). The CDR3 length is 15 residues. Per germline, CDR1 SGHDN and CDR2 FVKESK. The germline V and J ends were trimmed by 1 base and 0 bases, with 9 bases remaining between them. CDR3 DNA sequence: TGTGCCAGCAGCCAAGTGGGGGGAGTGAACACTGAAGCTTTCTTT. Its translation: CASSQVGGVNTEAFF.

The chain combines TRBV7-9 with TRBJ2-5; D tentatively fits TRBD1 or TRBD2 (5 bases each). Trimming pared 5 bases from V and 2 bases from J, leaving 12 bases between. The V gene's germline CDR1 is SEHNR and CDR2 FQNEAQ (reference sequence). The CDR3 contains 14 residues. DNA for the CDR3: TGTGCCAGCAGCGGGGGTCTGCTTCAAGAGACCCAGTACTTC. Protein: CASSGGLLQETQYF.

The chain carries TRBV5-6 and TRBJ2-1, with TRBD2 matching over 7 bases. V shed 0 bases, J shed 4 bases, and the junction held 7 bases outside the gene matches. This CDR3 comprises 16 residues. CDR1 SGHDT and CDR2 YYEEEE come from the germline V gene. CDR3 sequence: CASSLAGGGPYNEQFF. CDR3 DNA sequence: TGTGCCAGCAGCTTGGCGGGCGGGGGTCCGTACAATGAGCAGTTCTTC.

This chain uses TRBV2 with TRBJ2-7, with D perhaps TRBD1 (6 bases). V lost 9 bases, J lost 0 bases, and 15 bases lay in between. Germline loops: CDR1 SNHLY, CDR2 FYNNEI. The CDR3 sequence is 14 residues long. The CDR3 DNA reads TGTGCCAGTCCGGGGTCGGACAGCTCCTACGAGCAGTACTTC. Encoded protein: CASPGSDSSYEQYF.

CDR3 coding DNA: TGTGCCAGCAGGGGGGTAGCGGGGGGCAAGGATGAGCAGTTCTTC. It translates to CASRGVAGGKDEQFF. The genes are TRBV13 and TRBJ2-1; 10 bases line up with TRBD2. CDR3 size: 15 residues. After removal of 6 bases from V and 8 bases from J, the junction contained 10 bases not matched to a gene. Looked up from germline, CDR1 is PRHDT and CDR2 is FYEKMQ (reference sequence). Variable domain in full (rest from reference TRBV13 and TRBJ2-1): AAGVIQSPRHLIKEKRETATLKCYPIPRHDTVYWYQQGPGQDPQFLISFYEKMQSDKGSIPDRFSAQQFSDYHSELNMSSLELGDSALYFCASRGVAGGKDEQFFGPGTRLTVL.

This clonotype was observed a single time. The V and J genes are TRBV9 and TRBJ2-3; 11 bases align to TRBD2. Germline CDR1 is SGDLS and CDR2 is YYNGEE. The CDR3 is 15 residues long. V gave up 4 bases and J gave up 3 bases; unmatched junction bases: 4. In nucleotides, the CDR3 is TGTGCCAGCAGCCGACTAGCGGGGAGGACAGATACGCAGTATTTT. Its translation is CASSRLAGRTDTQYF.

The CDR3 is CASSYSSLQETQYF. CDR3 DNA sequence: TGTGCCAGCAGTTACTCGAGTCTTCAAGAGACCCAGTACTTC. The gene calls are TRBV6-6 and TRBJ2-5; D uncertain. Trimming removed 0 bases from V and 2 bases from J, with 7 bases in between. This CDR3 contains 14 residues. Germline assignment: CDR1 MNHNY and CDR2 SVGAGI (reference sequence).

The rearrangement joins TRBV11-2 to TRBJ1-2, with a possible D match to TRBD1 (6 bases). Trimming pared 1 base from V and 5 bases from J, leaving 14 bases between. Looked up from germline, CDR1 is SGHAT and CDR2 is FQNNGV. The CDR3 consists of 15 residues. Here the CDR3 reads CASSLVAGALYGYTF. For the CDR3, the DNA is TGTGCCAGCAGCTTAGTGGCAGGGGCCCTATATGGCTACACCTTC.

The chain uses TRBV6-5 and TRBJ2-7; 8 bases fit TRBD2. CDR1 and CDR2 (germline): MNHEY, SVGAGI. The CDR3 covers 15 residues. After removal of 6 bases from V and 4 bases from J, the junction contained 11 bases not matched to a gene. The CDR3 bases are TGTGCCAGCAGGGTAACCCGGGGGGGCGGTTACGAGCAGTACTTC. Translating gives CASRVTRGGGYEQYF.

The chain employs TRBV7-6 and TRBJ1-4, with 7 bases aligning to TRBD1. Trimming cost V 0 bases and J 0 bases; bases outside gene matches: 1. Germline loops: CDR1 SGHVS, CDR2 FNYEAQ. The CDR3 is 16 residues long. Here the CDR3 reads CASSLAGQTTNEKLFF. CDR3 sequence (DNA): TGTGCCAGCAGCTTAGCGGGACAGACAACTAATGAAAAACTGTTTTTT.

This chain uses TRBV4-1 with TRBJ2-1; 7 bases match TRBD1. J lost 3 bases, V lost 5 bases, and 7 bases had no gene match. Germline loops: CDR1 MGHRA, CDR2 YSYEKL. The CDR3 spans 15 residues. As DNA, the CDR3 is TGCGCCAGCAGCGATGACAGGGTCAGCTACAATGAGCAGTTCTTC. Translation gives CASSDDRVSYNEQFF.

This chain connects TRBV19 to TRBJ1-2, with unresolved D. Trimming pared 8 bases from V and 3 bases from J, leaving 13 bases between. CDR3 size: 13 residues. Germline CDR1 and CDR2: LNHDA and SQIVND (reference sequence). CDR3 nucleotide sequence: TGTGCCAGTCAAGCAGGAGGCTACTATGGCTACACCTTC. Translation: CASQAGGYYGYTF.

This sequence joins TRBV7-3 and TRBJ2-5; D uncertain. Trimming stripped 5 bases from V and 5 bases from J, with 18 bases between. CDR3 size: 15 residues. The germline CDR1 and CDR2 sequences are SGHTA and FQGTGA. The CDR3 reads CASSPQGTEIETQYF. The CDR3 bases are TGTGCCAGCAGCCCGCAAGGAACCGAGATCGAGACCCAGTACTTC.

This sequence joins TRBV7-7 and TRBJ1-5, with a weak D call TRBD1 (5 bases). Germline assignment: CDR1 SSHAT and CDR2 FNYEAQ (reference sequence). Trimming cost V 5 bases and J 7 bases, with 12 bases left between them. The CDR3 sequence is 13 residues long. The CDR3 DNA reads TGTGCCAGCAGCAAAAGCAGGGTGCAGCCCCAGCATTTT. Amino acid sequence: CASSKSRVQPQHF.

The chain employs TRBV5-6 and TRBJ2-7; 8 bases fit TRBD1. V was clipped by 0 bases and J by 5 bases; unmatched bases: 1. The CDR3 has 13 residues. Germline V gives CDR1 SGHDT, CDR2 YYEEEE. The CDR3 region is CASSLADRDEQYF. The CDR3 coding sequence is TGTGCCAGCAGCTTGGCGGACAGGGACGAGCAGTACTTC.

The chain uses TRBV6-6 and TRBJ2-7; D gene unclear. This CDR3 is 12 amino acids long. V shed 0 bases and J shed 6 bases, with 6 bases lying between them. Germline V CDR1 and CDR2: MNHNY, SVGAGI (reference sequence). CDR3 loop: CASSYSQGEQYF. The CDR3 DNA sequence: TGTGCCAGCAGTTACTCCCAAGGCGAGCAGTACTTC.

The chain carries TRBV13 and TRBJ2-6, with 9 positions matching TRBD1. Germline CDR1 is PRHDT and CDR2 is FYEKMQ (reference sequence). The CDR3 sequence is 19 residues long. Trimming cost V 4 bases and J 2 bases; bases outside gene matches: 12. The CDR3 reads CASSSTGTGFLAGANVLTF. As DNA, the CDR3 is TGTGCCAGCAGCTCAACCGGGACAGGGTTCCTGGCTGGGGCCAACGTCCTGACTTTC.

This chain joins TRBV25-1 and TRBJ1-2; D call uncertain. Trimming stripped 2 bases from V and 2 bases from J, with 6 bases between. The germline CDR1 and CDR2 sequences are MGHDK and SYGVNS. The CDR3 runs to 13 residues. The CDR3 nucleotides read TGTGCCAGCAGTGAAGGCCGGAACTATGGCTACACCTTC. It is translated as CASSEGRNYGYTF.

This chain connects TRBV6-2 or TRBV6-3 to TRBJ1-1; the D is unclear. CDR3 length: 12 amino acids. Trimming left V 7 bases short and J 8 bases short, with 14 bases between. Germline assignment: CDR1 MNHEY and CDR2 SVGEGT. CDR3 sequence: CASTNRVPEAFF. The CDR3 region has the DNA TGTGCCAGCACCAACCGGGTTCCCGAAGCTTTCTTT.

The chain joins TRBV12-3 or TRBV12-4 to TRBJ2-4; D possibly corresponds to TRBD2 (6 bases). Trimming cost V 3 bases and J 5 bases, with 14 bases left between them. There are 15 residues in the CDR3. DNA of the CDR3: TGTGCCAGCAGTTTGAAGGGAGCGGGTCAAAACATTCAGTACTTC. Protein: CASSLKGAGQNIQYF.

The CDR3 region has the DNA TGTGCCAGCAGCCTCGGGACAGGGGGCCAGGAGACCCAGTACTTC. It is translated as CASSLGTGGQETQYF. This rearrangement joins TRBV7-8 to TRBJ2-5, with 12 bases aligning to TRBD1. This CDR3 contains 15 residues. Germline CDR1 reads SGHVS; CDR2 reads FQNEAQ. The V segment lost 5 bases and the J segment 5 bases; nucleotides outside the gene matches: 6.

The chain has TRBV7-2 and TRBJ2-1; D remains unclear. The V gene lost 0 bases and the J gene lost 2 bases, with 8 bases spanning the gap. The V gene's germline CDR1 is SGHTA and CDR2 FQGNSA. This CDR3 comprises 15 residues. Here the CDR3 DNA reads TGTGCCAGCAGCTTAGCGCAAAACACCTACAATGAGCAGTTCTTC. Its protein is CASSLAQNTYNEQFF.

The genes are TRBV20-1 and TRBJ2-3; D is uncertain. The V gene's germline CDR1 is DFQATT and CDR2 SNEGSKA (reference sequence). With 5 bases removed from V and 3 bases from J, the gap between germline ends came to 21 bases. This CDR3 is built from 16 residues. The CDR3 spells CSAHGERLRRTDTQYF. CDR3 bases: TGCAGTGCTCACGGAGAAAGACTCCGACGAACAGATACGCAGTATTTT.

The chain is built from TRBV5-6 and TRBJ2-1; tentatively, D is TRBD1 or TRBD2 (5 bases each). The germline CDR1 and CDR2 sequences are SGHDT and YYEEEE. This CDR3 has 14 residues. The V and J ends lost 8 bases and 7 bases respectively, with 19 bases between them. Written as DNA, the CDR3 is TGTGCCAGTCAACCGGGACCACTCGTGAATGAGCAGTTCTTC. Amino acids: CASQPGPLVNEQFF.

The CDR3 nucleotides are TGTGCCAGCAGCCAAGATGTGGATACGCAGTATTTT. It translates to CASSQDVDTQYF. The V and J genes are TRBV4-2 and TRBJ2-3; no clear D gene. CDR1 and CDR2 from the germline V gene are LGHNA and YNFKEQ. With 0 bases removed from V and 6 bases from J, the gap between germline ends came to 4 bases. This CDR3 has 12 amino acids.

The chain uses TRBV30 and TRBJ2-5; D might be TRBD2 (5 bases). CDR3 length equals 13 residues. Germline V gene lookup returns CDR1 GTSNPN and CDR2 SVGIG (reference sequence). Trimming cost V 0 bases and J 3 bases, with 8 bases left between them. CDR3 coding DNA: TGTGCCTGGAGTGTGGAGGAGAAAGAGACCCAGTACTTC. This encodes CAWSVEEKETQYF.

The chain combines TRBV20-1 with TRBJ2-7, with TRBD1 matching 8 bases. The CDR3 has 12 amino acids. Germline CDR1 reads DFQATT; CDR2 reads SNEGSKA (reference sequence). V dropped 6 bases and J dropped 2; count of bases not matched to a gene: 3. CDR3 sequence: CSARDRTYEQYF. Here the CDR3 DNA reads TGCAGTGCCAGGGACAGGACCTACGAGCAGTACTTC.